The 25 T cell receptor beta chains below come from one sample, sequenced in a study of blood T cell repertoires in COVID-19. Only in-frame clones appear in the TCRdb table, and some are missing; sequencing was by immunoSEQ multiplex PCR. The table shows over 250,000 clones, with less than 90% occurring only once. Input material: PBMCs or T cells enriched from blood (not recorded which). These receptors were collected from a woman between 45 and 65 years old who had recovered from COVID-19.

The chain joins TRBV4-3 to TRBJ2-5, with 13 bases identical to TRBD2. The CDR3 has 17 residues. From germline, CDR1 is LGHNA and CDR2 YSLEER. The J segment lost 5 bases and the V segment lost 3 bases, leaving 9 bases of the junction unmatched. The CDR3 region is CASSQTGTSGIGETQYF. The CDR3 DNA follows: TGCGCCAGCAGCCAGACCGGGACTAGCGGGATAGGGGAGACCCAGTACTTC.

The chain links TRBV7-2 to TRBJ2-7, with TRBD2 identical over 11 bases. The germline CDR1 and CDR2 sequences are SGHTA and FQGNSA. The V segment lost 5 bases and the J segment 3 bases; nucleotides outside the gene matches: 3. CDR3 length equals 14 residues. The CDR3: CASSRSGRDYEQYF. In DNA form, the CDR3 reads TGTGCCAGCAGCCGTAGCGGGAGGGACTACGAGCAGTACTTC.

V is TRBV30 and J is TRBJ1-1, with TRBD1 matching 8 bases. J lost 10 bases, V lost 2 bases, and 12 bases had no gene match. This CDR3 has 14 amino acids. Per the germline V gene, CDR1 is GTSNPN and CDR2 is SVGIG (reference sequence). This CDR3 is CAWSYGAGGDGAFF. CDR3 in DNA: TGTGCCTGGAGTTATGGGGCAGGGGGCGACGGAGCTTTCTTT.

This chain connects TRBV6-5 to TRBJ2-7; 8 positions match TRBD2. This CDR3 has 15 amino acids. Germline CDR1 and CDR2: MNHEY and SVGAGI. V trimming: 7 bases; J trimming: 5 bases; junction bases outside the gene matches: 13. CDR3 bases: TGTGCCAGCAAAGGCCTTAGCGGGACTTCTCACGAGCAGTACTTC. Translating it yields CASKGLSGTSHEQYF.

V is TRBV7-2 and J is TRBJ2-7, with 7 nucleotides matching TRBD1. With V trimmed by 1 base and J by 6 bases, 9 bases remained unmatched. CDR3 length: 15 amino acids. Looked up from germline, CDR1 is SGHTA and CDR2 is FQGNSA. For the CDR3, the DNA is TGTGCCAGCAGCTTAGTTTTAGGGGGCGAATCCGAGCAGTACTTC. Its translation is CASSLVLGGESEQYF.

This clone came up once. The chain recombines TRBV5-8 with TRBJ2-7, with D uncertain. The CDR3 has 11 amino acids. V dropped 1 base and J dropped 10 bases, with 9 bases sitting between them. CDR1 is SGHTS and CDR2 is YDEGEE in the germline V gene. CDR3 residues: CASSLFENQYF. For the CDR3, the DNA is TGTGCCAGCAGCTTGTTCGAGAATCAGTACTTC. Looking up the rest from reference TRBV5-8 and TRBJ2-7 gives the full variable domain: EAGVTQSPTHLIKTRGQQATLRCSPISGHTSVYWYQQALGLGLQFLLWYDEGEERNRGNFPPRFSGRQFPNYSSELNVNALELEDSALYLCASSLFENQYFGPGTRLTVT.

The rearrangement joins TRBV11-2 to TRBJ1-3; D is perhaps TRBD1 (5 bases). The CDR3 is 15 amino acids. Germline CDR1 and CDR2: SGHAT and FQNNGV. V lost 4 bases and J 3 bases, leaving 13 bases between the germline ends. CDR3 region: CASSYPRAVGNTIYF. The CDR3 region has the DNA TGTGCCAGCAGCTACCCCAGGGCGGTTGGAAACACCATATATTTT.

V usage is TRBV15 and J usage is TRBJ2-4; unclear D gene. The germline CDR1 and CDR2 sequences are LNHNV and YYDKDF (reference sequence). The CDR3 extends over 13 amino acids. V lost 1 base to trimming and J lost 9 bases, with 10 bases between them. CDR3 coding DNA: TGTGCCACCAGCAGAGGATACGGCGGCATTCAGTACTTC. This gives the protein CATSRGYGGIQYF.

The gene calls are TRBV19 and TRBJ1-2, with D perhaps matching TRBD1 (6 bases). The germline V gene has CDR1 LNHDA and CDR2 SQIVND (reference sequence). There are 13 residues in the CDR3. The V end was cut by 6 bases, the J end by 1 base, with 9 bases between. The CDR3 sequence is CASSGQSNYGYTF. The CDR3, as DNA: TGTGCCAGTAGCGGACAGAGTAACTATGGCTACACCTTC.

In its sample, this clone was seen a few times. V is TRBV5-8 and J is TRBJ2-7; 9 bases are a match to TRBD1. After removal of 6 bases from V and 4 bases from J, the junction contained 8 bases not matched to a gene. Germline V gene sequence: CDR1 SGHTS, CDR2 YDEGEE. The CDR3 is 14 residues long. Written as DNA, the CDR3 is TGTGCCAGCAACAAACAGGGGGCCGGATACGAGCAGTACTTC. Amino acid sequence: CASNKQGAGYEQYF.

The CDR3 here is CASSYQRESYEQYF. CDR3 in DNA: TGTGCCAGCAGTTACCAGAGGGAATCCTACGAGCAGTACTTC. This sequence joins TRBV6-5 and TRBJ2-7, with a tentative D call TRBD2 (5 bases). V was shortened by 2 bases and J by 1 base, with 9 bases between the two germline ends. This CDR3 spans 14 amino acids. Germline CDR1 and CDR2: MNHEY and SVGAGI.

V usage is TRBV5-6 and J usage is TRBJ2-3; 12 nucleotides align to TRBD2. The CDR3 is made up of 17 amino acids. Per the germline V gene, CDR1 is SGHDT and CDR2 is YYEEEE. The ends lost 5 bases at V and 6 bases at J; junction bases unmatched: 13. In DNA form, the CDR3 reads TGTGCCAGCAGATCGAGACTAGCGGGAGCTTCAAGGGATACGCAGTATTTT. This encodes CASRSRLAGASRDTQYF.

Points on this clone: Other DNA sequences from this sample encode an identical CDR3 as well. The chain employs TRBV7-2 and TRBJ1-5; D remains ambiguous. Trimming stripped 4 bases from V and 2 bases from J, with 6 bases between. This CDR3 comprises 13 residues. The germline V gene encodes CDR1 SGHTA and CDR2 FQGNSA. CDR3 DNA: TGTGCCAGCAGCTCTCAGGGCAATCAGCCCCAGCATTTT. Translating it yields CASSSQGNQPQHF.

The rearrangement joins TRBV28 to TRBJ2-3; TRBD2 matches 8 bases. J gave up 4 bases and V 3 bases, and 6 bases lay outside the gene matches. The germline V gene encodes CDR1 MDHEN and CDR2 SYDVKM. CDR3 length equals 15 residues. The CDR3 here is CASSFSGIGADTQYF. The CDR3, as DNA: TGTGCCAGCAGTTTTAGCGGGATCGGTGCAGATACGCAGTATTTT. The full variable domain, with the rest looked up from reference TRBV28 and TRBJ2-3, is DVKVTQSSRYLVKRTGEKVFLECVQDMDHENMFWYRQDPGLGLRLIYFSYDVKMKEKGDIPEGYSVSREKKERFSLILESASTNQTSMYLCASSFSGIGADTQYFGPGTRLTVL.

J is TRBJ1-3 and V is TRBV28; TRBD1 matches at 10 bases. V was pared by 3 bases and J by 6 bases, with 14 bases of the junction left unmatched. The CDR3 loop spans 18 amino acids. Per the germline V gene, CDR1 is MDHEN and CDR2 is SYDVKM. The CDR3 sequence is CASSFYRQGAVMENTIYF. The CDR3 coding sequence is TGTGCCAGCAGTTTCTACCGACAGGGGGCTGTTATGGAAAACACCATATATTTT.

The CDR3 DNA reads as TGTGCCAGCAGCTCTCCTAAGGTTTCAGGTTCACCCCTCCACTTT. It is translated as CASSSPKVSGSPLHF. The chain couples TRBV11-2 to TRBJ1-6; D ambiguous. The CDR3 extends over 15 amino acids. Germline lookup yields CDR1 SGHAT and CDR2 FQNNGV. V gave up 4 bases and J gave up 9 bases, with 16 bases separating them.

The rearrangement links TRBV15 to TRBJ1-6; TRBD1 aligns across 9 bases. Germline CDR1 reads LNHNV; CDR2 reads YYDKDF (reference sequence). Trimming removed 11 bases from V and 9 bases from J; junction bases left unmatched: 5. The CDR3 consists of 12 residues. CDR3: CAAGTGRSPLHF. DNA for the CDR3: TGTGCCGCCGGGACAGGGCGTTCACCCCTCCACTTT. The whole variable domain, remainder taken from reference TRBV15 and TRBJ1-6, is DAMVIQNPRYQVTQFGKPVTLSCSQTLNHNVMYWYQQKSSQAPKLLFHYYDKDFNNEADTPDNFQSRRPNTSFCFLDIRSPGLGDTAMYLCAAGTGRSPLHFGNGTRLTVT.

The genes are TRBV20-1 and TRBJ2-1; 9 bases are a match to TRBD2. The V gene end was trimmed by 3 bases and the J gene end by 3 bases; junction bases not matched to a gene: 9. Germline loops: CDR1 DFQATT, CDR2 SNEGSKA (reference sequence). CDR3 length: 16 amino acids. CDR3 coding DNA: TGCAGTGCTAGTCCCCCACTAGCGGGCGGCTACAATGAGCAGTTCTTC. It specifies CSASPPLAGGYNEQFF.

The CDR3 protein is CASSPQDRGNNSPLHF. DNA for the CDR3: TGTGCCAGTAGTCCTCAGGACAGGGGCAATAATTCACCCCTCCACTTT. The rearrangement uses TRBV19 and TRBJ1-6; 9 bases fit TRBD1. CDR3 length: 16 residues. J lost 5 bases, V lost 5 bases, and 7 bases had no gene match. Germline loops: CDR1 LNHDA, CDR2 SQIVND (reference sequence).

The CDR3 here is CARAPERAGGPHEQYF. CDR3 sequence (DNA): TGTGCCAGGGCACCCGAGCGAGCGGGAGGGCCCCACGAGCAGTACTTC. This chain joins TRBV27 and TRBJ2-7; 10 nucleotides match TRBD2. The V gene's germline CDR1 is MNHEY and CDR2 SMNVEV (reference sequence). The CDR3 has 16 amino acids. J lost 5 bases, V lost 9 bases, and 16 bases had no gene match.

This rearrangement joins TRBV28 to TRBJ2-7, with a weak D call TRBD1 (5 bases). The ends were cut back, 4 bases at V and 4 bases at J, with 17 bases in the middle. Germline loops: CDR1 MDHEN, CDR2 SYDVKM. This CDR3 is built from 15 residues. This CDR3 reads CASSSTGQGPYEQYF. The CDR3 DNA follows: TGTGCCAGCAGTTCTACAGGCCAGGGCCCTTACGAGCAGTACTTC. Full variable domain (missing parts from reference TRBV28 and TRBJ2-7): DVKVTQSSRYLVKRTGEKVFLECVQDMDHENMFWYRQDPGLGLRLIYFSYDVKMKEKGDIPEGYSVSREKKERFSLILESASTNQTSMYLCASSSTGQGPYEQYFGPGTRLTVT.

This clone was found a few times. The chain links TRBV6-5 to TRBJ1-1; 7 nucleotides agree with TRBD1. In germline, CDR1 is MNHEY, CDR2 SVGAGI. The CDR3 runs to 12 residues. The junction had 6 bases not matched to a gene; V was cut back by 7 bases and J by 7 bases. The CDR3 DNA follows: TGTGCCAGCACCCCGGGACAGAATGAAGCTTTCTTT. It codes for CASTPGQNEAFF.

The gene calls are TRBV30 and TRBJ1-3; 8 positions agree with TRBD1. This CDR3 is built from 14 residues. Germline assignment: CDR1 GTSNPN and CDR2 SVGIG (reference sequence). Losses at the gene ends were 4 bases for V and 1 base for J; bases not matched to a gene: 3. The CDR3 loop reads CAWTYRGSGNTIYF. Written as DNA, the CDR3 is TGTGCCTGGACCTACAGGGGGTCTGGAAACACCATATATTTT. The entire variable domain, with the rest obtained from reference TRBV30 and TRBJ1-3, is as follows: SQTIHQWPATLVQPVGSPLSLECTVEGTSNPNLYWYRQAAGRGLQLLFYSVGIGQISSEVPQNLSASRPQDRQFILSSKKLLLSDSGFYLCAWTYRGSGNTIYFGEGSWLTVV.

The rearrangement joins TRBV5-4 to TRBJ1-2; TRBD1 matches 7 bases. Trimming cost V 4 bases and J 7 bases; bases outside gene matches: 10. This CDR3 comprises 14 residues. Germline assignment: CDR1 SGHNT and CDR2 YYREEE (reference sequence). CDR3 sequence reads: CASSMGTEGSGYTF. In DNA, the CDR3 is TGTGCCAGCAGCATGGGGACAGAGGGTAGTGGCTACACCTTC.

The chain joins TRBV4-3 to TRBJ2-1, with 7 positions matching TRBD1. CDR1 is LGHNA and CDR2 is YSLEER in the germline V gene. The CDR3 sequence is 16 residues long. J was trimmed by 9 bases and V by 0 bases; bases with no gene match: 11. Here the CDR3 reads CASSQEWDREKFEQFF. CDR3 nucleotide sequence: TGCGCCAGCAGCCAAGAGTGGGACAGAGAAAAATTTGAGCAGTTCTTC.